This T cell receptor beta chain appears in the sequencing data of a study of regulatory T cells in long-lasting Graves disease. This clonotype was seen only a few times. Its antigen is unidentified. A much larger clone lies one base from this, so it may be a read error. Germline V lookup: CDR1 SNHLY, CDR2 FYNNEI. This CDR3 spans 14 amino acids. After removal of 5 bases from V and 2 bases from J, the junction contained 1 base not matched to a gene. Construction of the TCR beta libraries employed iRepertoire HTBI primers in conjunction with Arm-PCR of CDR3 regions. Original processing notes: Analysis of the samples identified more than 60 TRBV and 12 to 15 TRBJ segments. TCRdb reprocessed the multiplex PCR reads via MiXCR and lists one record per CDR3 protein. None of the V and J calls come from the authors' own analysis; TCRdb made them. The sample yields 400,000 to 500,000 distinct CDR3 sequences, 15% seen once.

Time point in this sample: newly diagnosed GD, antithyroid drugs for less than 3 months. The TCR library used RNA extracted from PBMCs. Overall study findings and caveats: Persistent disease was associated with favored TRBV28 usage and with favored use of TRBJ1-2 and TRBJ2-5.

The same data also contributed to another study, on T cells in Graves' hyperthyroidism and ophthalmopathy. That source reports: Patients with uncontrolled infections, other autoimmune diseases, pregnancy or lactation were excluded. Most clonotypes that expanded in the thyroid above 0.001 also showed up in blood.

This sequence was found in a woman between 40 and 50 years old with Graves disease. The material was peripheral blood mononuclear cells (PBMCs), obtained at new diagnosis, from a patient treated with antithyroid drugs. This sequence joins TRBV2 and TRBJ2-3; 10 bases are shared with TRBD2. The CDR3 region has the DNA TGTGCCAGCAGTACTAGCGGGGTCACAGATACGCAGTATTTT. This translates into CASSTSGVTDTQYF.